The next 19 T cell receptor beta chains were all read from a single sample in a study of T cell changes during pregnancy in multiple sclerosis. Using immunoSEQ multiplex PCR, the repertoire was profiled, and TCRdb retains in-frame clones only, with some absent. Of around 75,000 clones listed, about 90% are singletons. The sequencing used peripheral blood, collected in the first trimester of pregnancy. The source is a female donor in good health, enrolled as a control in a pregnancy study.

The rearrangement uses TRBV14 and TRBJ1-4, with D perhaps TRBD1 (6 bases). Germline CDR1 reads SGHDN; CDR2 reads FVKESK. V was clipped by 2 bases and J by 3 bases, with 10 bases between them. The length of the CDR3 is 15 residues. The CDR3 DNA sequence: TGTGCCAGCAGCCAACAACAGGGCCCTAATGAAAAACTGTTTTTT. This encodes CASSQQQGPNEKLFF.

The CDR3 is CASSQQGRLNTGELFF. CDR3 in DNA: TGCGCCAGCAGCCAACAGGGTCGCCTGAACACCGGGGAGCTGTTTTTT. This chain links TRBV5-1 with TRBJ2-2, with D possibly TRBD1 on 6 matching bases. Trimming left V 4 bases short and J 1 base short, with 14 bases between. From germline, CDR1 is SGHRS and CDR2 YFSETQ. This CDR3 has 16 amino acids.

V gene TRBV4-1 combines with J gene TRBJ2-7; 8 bases align to TRBD1. Looked up from germline, CDR1 is MGHRA and CDR2 is YSYEKL. The V and J ends lost 3 bases and 2 bases, in that order; junction bases with no gene match: 6. The CDR3 spans 15 residues. CDR3 sequence reads: CASSQLTGETYEQYF. The CDR3 region has the DNA TGCGCCAGCAGCCAGCTGACAGGGGAAACCTACGAGCAGTACTTC.

V and J are TRBV12-1 and TRBJ2-1; whether TRBD1, the table's D call, matches the DNA was not checked. TRBV12-1 is reported as a pseudogene. This CDR3 is built from 18 residues. CDR3 bases: TGTGCCAGCAGCTTTGGAACCTACCGGGACAGCCGCTACAATGAGCAGTTCTTC. Translated, it gives CASSFGTYRDSRYNEQFF.

The V call is TRBV19, the J call TRBJ1-1; D is unclear. The CDR3 has 13 amino acids. The V gene lost 6 bases and the J gene lost 3 bases, with 11 bases spanning the gap. Germline loops: CDR1 LNHDA, CDR2 SQIVND (reference sequence). DNA of the CDR3: TGTGCCAGTAGCCTAATCCGGGACACTGAAGCTTTCTTT. It is translated as CASSLIRDTEAFF.

The CDR3 region is CASSLGQIYTF. CDR3 bases: TGTGCCAGCAGCTTAGGACAGATCTACACCTTC. This chain uses TRBV7-9 with TRBJ1-2, with D maybe TRBD1 (5 bases). The CDR3 consists of 11 residues. CDR1 is SEHNR, CDR2 FQNEAQ, per germline (reference sequence). Trimming left V 1 base short and J 10 bases short, with 7 bases between. The full variable domain, completed using reference TRBV7-9 and TRBJ1-2, is DTGVSQNPRHKITKRGQNVTFRCDPISEHNRLYWYRQTLGQGPEFLTYFQNEAQLEKSRLLSDRFSAERPKGSFSTLEIQRTEQGDSAMYLCASSLGQIYTFGSGTRLTVV.

The rearrangement joins TRBV28 to TRBJ1-1, with D possibly being TRBD1 (5 bases). The length of the CDR3 is 12 residues. Looked up from germline, CDR1 is MDHEN and CDR2 is SYDVKM. The V end lost 3 bases, the J end lost 7 bases, and 9 bases lay between the germline ends. The chain's CDR3 is CASSLTVSEAFF. Written as DNA, the CDR3 is TGTGCCAGCAGTTTGACAGTAAGTGAAGCTTTCTTT.

The chain couples TRBV4-1 to TRBJ1-1, with D perhaps matching TRBD1 (6 bases). Trimming took off 4 bases at V and 0 bases at J, with 12 bases between the two ends. The length of the CDR3 is 15 residues. CDR1 and CDR2 from the germline V gene are MGHRA and YSYEKL. CDR3 loop: CASSPVGQLNTEAFF. CDR3 DNA: TGCGCCAGCAGCCCCGTTGGACAGTTGAACACTGAAGCTTTCTTT.

This chain uses TRBV6-5 with TRBJ1-5, with 8 bases lining up with TRBD1. The CDR3 sequence is 15 residues long. The trim removed 6 bases at V and 3 bases at J, leaving 7 bases unmatched. The germline CDR1 and CDR2 sequences are MNHEY and SVGAGI. CDR3 nucleotide sequence: TGTGCCAGCAGGACCGACAGGGGAATCAATCAGCCCCAGCATTTT. It encodes CASRTDRGINQPQHF.

The J gene is TRBJ2-1, the V gene TRBV5-1; 8 nucleotides line up with TRBD2. This CDR3 comprises 15 residues. After removal of 4 bases from V and 9 bases from J, the junction contained 12 bases not matched to a gene. The germline gives CDR1 SGHRS, CDR2 YFSETQ. CDR3 amino acids: CASSVPGLGVSEQFF. The CDR3 DNA is TGCGCCAGCAGCGTGCCGGGACTAGGAGTCAGTGAGCAGTTCTTC.

This rearrangement joins TRBV19 to TRBJ2-2, with unresolved D. Germline values: CDR1 LNHDA, CDR2 SQIVND (reference sequence). Trimming left V 2 bases short and J 4 bases short, with 8 bases between. This CDR3 has 14 amino acids. Here the CDR3 reads CASSIYSVTGELFF. In DNA form, the CDR3 reads TGTGCCAGTAGTATATACAGTGTCACCGGGGAGCTGTTTTTT. The entire variable domain, with the rest obtained from reference TRBV19 and TRBJ2-2, is as follows: DGGITQSPKYLFRKEGQNVTLSCEQNLNHDAMYWYRQDPGQGLRLIYYSQIVNDFQKGDIAEGYSVSREKKESFPLTVTSAQKNPTAFYLCASSIYSVTGELFFGEGSRLTVL.

V usage is TRBV18 and J usage is TRBJ1-4, with D unclear. Germline V gives CDR1 KGHSH, CDR2 LQKENI. V lost 3 bases, J lost 8 bases, and 7 bases lay in between. The CDR3 is made up of 12 amino acids. CDR3 in amino acids: CASSPTREKLFF. The CDR3 bases are TGTGCCAGCTCACCCACTCGAGAAAAACTGTTTTTT.

This chain connects TRBV28 to TRBJ1-5; 7 nucleotides line up with TRBD1. With 4 bases clipped from V and 5 bases from J, the junction kept 5 bases outside the gene matches. This CDR3 spans 14 amino acids. Germline V gene sequence: CDR1 MDHEN, CDR2 SYDVKM. The CDR3 nucleotides read TGTGCCAGCAGTTCAGGGGGTTTCCATCAGCCCCAGCATTTT. Translation: CASSSGGFHQPQHF.

This sequence joins TRBV7-2 and TRBJ2-3; TRBD2 matches at 12 bases. The trim removed 4 bases at V and 1 base at J, leaving 3 bases unmatched. CDR3 size: 16 residues. The germline gives CDR1 SGHTA, CDR2 FQGNSA. CDR3 bases: TGTGCCAGCAGCTCCCGACTAGCGGGGGGCACAGATACGCAGTATTTT. Translating it yields CASSSRLAGGTDTQYF.

This clone was seen only once. The chain employs TRBV6-1 and TRBJ2-7; TRBD1 agrees at 7 bases. Germline CDR1 and CDR2: MNHNS and SASEGT. The ends lost 6 bases at V and 2 bases at J; junction bases unmatched: 4. The CDR3 runs to 13 residues. The CDR3 region is CASRAGTAYEQYF. The CDR3 DNA reads TGTGCCAGCAGGGCCGGGACAGCCTACGAGCAGTACTTC.

The J gene is TRBJ1-1, the V gene TRBV14; D not resolved. The CDR3 has 13 amino acids. Germline V gene sequence: CDR1 SGHDN, CDR2 FVKESK. V dropped 3 bases and J dropped 4 bases, with 9 bases sitting between them. The CDR3 bases are TGTGCCAGCAGCCACCCCTCAGGCACTGAAGCTTTCTTT. It is translated as CASSHPSGTEAFF.

The chain's CDR3 is CASSPQNRGGYTF. The CDR3 DNA is TGTGCCAGCTCACCTCAAAACAGGGGCGGCTACACCTTC. This sequence joins TRBV18 and TRBJ1-2; 7 nucleotides line up with TRBD1. Per the germline V gene, CDR1 is KGHSH and CDR2 is LQKENI. Losses at the gene ends were 3 bases for V and 8 bases for J; bases not matched to a gene: 6. The CDR3 runs 13 residues.

CDR3 DNA sequence: TGTGCCAGCAGTCTTCGGACAGCTGGCTACACCTTC. Amino acids: CASSLRTAGYTF. V and J are TRBV28 and TRBJ1-2; perhaps TRBD1 as D (6 bases). The CDR3 is 12 residues long. V was pared by 5 bases and J by 7 bases, with 11 bases between. Germline V CDR1 and CDR2: MDHEN, SYDVKM.

The rearrangement links TRBV19 to TRBJ2-1; TRBD2 aligns across 7 bases. V lost 0 bases, J lost 5 bases, and 7 bases stayed unmatched. This CDR3 spans 16 amino acids. Looked up from germline, CDR1 is LNHDA and CDR2 is SQIVND (reference sequence). CDR3 protein: CASSIESGTTNNEQFF. CDR3 bases: TGTGCCAGTAGTATAGAGTCGGGGACTACTAACAATGAGCAGTTCTTC.